Below are 19 T cell receptor beta chains sequenced from a single sample in a study of technical replicates of blood from a few donors. Clones were read by immunoSEQ multiplex PCR, and TCRdb kept only the in-frame ones, dropping some. The sample records around 70,000 clones, approximately 97% being singletons. Sequenced sample: T cells isolated from PBMCs. These receptors were collected from a human donor in good health.

The V and J genes are TRBV29-1 and TRBJ2-1; D might be TRBD2 (6 bases). Germline V lookup: CDR1 SQVTM, CDR2 ANQGSEA. The CDR3 consists of 14 residues. The ends were cut back, 4 bases at V and 0 bases at J, with 10 bases in the middle. As DNA, the CDR3 is TGCAGCGTTGGGAACGGGAGCTCCTACAATGAGCAGTTCTTC. This translates into CSVGNGSSYNEQFF.

The chain employs TRBV7-3 and TRBJ1-1; possible D gene TRBD1, 6 bases. CDR1 and CDR2 from the germline V gene are SGHTA and FQGTGA. V was clipped by 5 bases and J by 8 bases, with 18 bases between them. The CDR3 is 14 residues long. The CDR3 loop reads CASSPTQGREEAFF. The CDR3 nucleotides are TGTGCCAGCAGCCCAACACAGGGTCGCGAGGAAGCTTTCTTT.

The V and J genes are TRBV4-1 and TRBJ2-2, with TRBD1 matching over 8 bases. The CDR3 has 16 amino acids. Germline V gene sequence: CDR1 MGHRA, CDR2 YSYEKL. V shed 6 bases, J shed 4 bases, and the junction held 10 bases outside the gene matches. The CDR3, as DNA: TGCGCCAGCAGGGGTCGGACAGGGAGAGGCACCGGGGAGCTGTTTTTT. It is translated as CASRGRTGRGTGELFF.

The chain links TRBV6-1 to TRBJ1-2; D is perhaps TRBD1 (5 bases). The germline V gene has CDR1 MNHNS and CDR2 SASEGT. V was clipped by 2 bases and J by 8 bases, with 15 bases between them. The CDR3 is 14 residues long. The DNA of the CDR3 is TGTGCCAGCAGTGAACTCGGGGGAGAGCGGGGCTACACCTTC. This codes for CASSELGGERGYTF.

The chain carries TRBV6-6 and TRBJ1-4, with 8 bases lining up with TRBD1. The CDR3 length is 15 residues. V shed 2 bases, J shed 9 bases, and the junction held 8 bases outside the gene matches. In germline, CDR1 is MNHNY, CDR2 SVGAGI (reference sequence). DNA of the CDR3: TGTGCCAGCAGTTACACGGCCGGACAGGGACAAAAACTGTTTTTT. Amino acid sequence: CASSYTAGQGQKLFF.

The chain carries TRBV30 and TRBJ1-1, with 8 bases matching TRBD1. CDR1 is GTSNPN and CDR2 is SVGIG in the germline V gene (reference sequence). The CDR3 covers 11 residues. V lost 8 bases to trimming and J lost 1 base; unmatched junction nucleotides: 0. CDR3 DNA sequence: TGTGCCGGACAGGGGAACACTGAAGCTTTCTTT. This codes for CAGQGNTEAFF.

The chain is built from TRBV4-1 and TRBJ1-1; D might be TRBD1 (5 bases). There are 14 residues in the CDR3. Germline values: CDR1 MGHRA, CDR2 YSYEKL. Trimming removed 0 bases at V and 10 bases at J, with 15 bases between. For the CDR3, the DNA is TGCGCCAGCAGCCAAGATGGTGGCAGGGCTCCAGCTTTCTTT. Encoded protein: CASSQDGGRAPAFF.

The chain joins TRBV25-1 to TRBJ2-7; 9 bases are a match to TRBD1. The CDR3 covers 17 residues. The germline V gene encodes CDR1 MGHDK and CDR2 SYGVNS. V trimming: 2 bases; J trimming: 2 bases; junction bases outside the gene matches: 10. The CDR3 nucleotides read TGTGCCAGCAGTGAAAGGAAGGGCCGGACAGGGGCCTACGAGCAGTACTTC. It specifies CASSERKGRTGAYEQYF.

This chain links TRBV9 with TRBJ2-1; 13 nucleotides align to TRBD2. This CDR3 has 15 amino acids. The germline gives CDR1 SGDLS, CDR2 YYNGEE. Trimming cost V 5 bases and J 7 bases; bases outside gene matches: 6. This CDR3 reads CASRPWGLAGNEQFF. CDR3 coding DNA: TGTGCCAGCAGACCCTGGGGACTAGCGGGGAATGAGCAGTTCTTC.

The rearrangement uses TRBV11-2 and TRBJ2-5; 8 bases fit TRBD1. The ends lost 5 bases at V and 5 bases at J; junction bases unmatched: 16. Germline V gene sequence: CDR1 SGHAT, CDR2 FQNNGV. The CDR3 extends over 17 amino acids. The CDR3 nucleotides are TGTGCCAGCAGCAAAATCATCGGACAGGGTCGAGGGGAGACCCAGTACTTC. Protein sequence: CASSKIIGQGRGETQYF.

The V gene is TRBV6-1, the J gene TRBJ1-3; no clear D gene. Trimming cost V 2 bases and J 0 bases, with 14 bases left between them. CDR3 length: 17 residues. Germline assignment: CDR1 MNHNS and CDR2 SASEGT. The DNA of the CDR3 is TGTGCCAGCAGTGAACAGGTGACGGGAAGCTCTGGAAACACCATATATTTT. Protein: CASSEQVTGSSGNTIYF.

This clone has just one count. The chain has TRBV18 and TRBJ2-5, with D tentatively TRBD1 (6 bases). CDR1 is KGHSH and CDR2 is LQKENI in the germline V gene. V lost 4 bases and J lost 1, with 7 bases in between. This CDR3 has 13 amino acids. The CDR3 is CASSRGGQETQYF. The CDR3 DNA reads TGTGCCAGCTCACGAGGGGGCCAAGAGACCCAGTACTTC.

The chain couples TRBV18 to TRBJ1-1; D uncertain. Per germline, CDR1 KGHSH and CDR2 LQKENI. CDR3 length: 13 amino acids. The germline V and J ends were trimmed by 3 bases and 6 bases, with 11 bases remaining between them. As DNA, the CDR3 is TGTGCCAGCTCACCGGGAGGGAGTCCTGAAGCTTTCTTT. This gives the protein CASSPGGSPEAFF.

The rearrangement links TRBV28 to TRBJ2-5, with 12 positions matching TRBD2. Germline V gives CDR1 MDHEN, CDR2 SYDVKM. The CDR3 is 17 amino acids. With V trimmed by 5 bases and J by 5 bases, 12 bases remained unmatched. In DNA, the CDR3 is TGTGCCAGCAGTCTGGGTCTAGCGGGAGGGCCCCTCGAGACCCAGTACTTC. This sequence encodes CASSLGLAGGPLETQYF.

This rearrangement joins TRBV19 to TRBJ1-1, with TRBD1 matching over 7 bases. Trimming at V came to 5 bases and at J to 5 bases, leaving 11 bases not matched to a gene. The CDR3 loop spans 15 amino acids. CDR1 and CDR2 (germline): LNHDA, SQIVND (reference sequence). The CDR3 bases are TGTGCCAGTAGTTCGGCAGACAGGGCAGGTACTGAAGCTTTCTTT. Translating gives CASSSADRAGTEAFF. Complete variable domain (other parts from reference TRBV19 and TRBJ1-1): DGGITQSPKYLFRKEGQNVTLSCEQNLNHDAMYWYRQDPGQGLRLIYYSQIVNDFQKGDIAEGYSVSREKKESFPLTVTSAQKNPTAFYLCASSSADRAGTEAFFGQGTRLTVV.

The V call is TRBV19, the J call TRBJ1-1, with D maybe TRBD1 (5 bases). The CDR3 runs to 14 residues. CDR1 is LNHDA and CDR2 is SQIVND in the germline V gene (reference sequence). V lost 7 bases to trimming and J lost 0 bases, with 12 bases between them. CDR3 in amino acids: CASTIRTLNTEAFF. The CDR3 DNA reads as TGTGCCAGTACCATCCGGACACTGAACACTGAAGCTTTCTTT.

The V and J genes are TRBV7-9 and TRBJ2-7, with 8 bases identical to TRBD2. Germline CDR1 reads SEHNR; CDR2 reads FQNEAQ (reference sequence). V lost 5 bases to trimming and J lost 4 bases; unmatched junction nucleotides: 7. The CDR3 sequence is 14 residues long. CDR3 protein: CASSLSGTHYEQYF. The CDR3 DNA follows: TGTGCCAGCAGCCTTAGCGGGACTCATTACGAGCAGTACTTC.

The chain employs TRBV5-4 and TRBJ2-6, with 11 positions matching TRBD2. CDR1 and CDR2 (germline): SGHNT, YYREEE (reference sequence). J lost 3 bases, V lost 3 bases, and 8 bases had no gene match. The CDR3 extends over 18 amino acids. CDR3 sequence (DNA): TGTGCCAGCAGCTCTTTACTAGCGGGAGCTGGTGGGGCCAACGTCCTGACTTTC. It translates to CASSSLLAGAGGANVLTF.

This chain connects TRBV5-1 to TRBJ2-5; 11 bases map to TRBD2. The CDR3 has 16 amino acids. The V and J ends lost 2 bases and 4 bases, in that order; junction bases with no gene match: 7. Germline CDR1 and CDR2: SGHRS and YFSETQ. The DNA of the CDR3 is TGCGCCAGCAGCTTAGACACTAGCGGGAGCTTAGAGACCCAGTACTTC. Its protein is CASSLDTSGSLETQYF.